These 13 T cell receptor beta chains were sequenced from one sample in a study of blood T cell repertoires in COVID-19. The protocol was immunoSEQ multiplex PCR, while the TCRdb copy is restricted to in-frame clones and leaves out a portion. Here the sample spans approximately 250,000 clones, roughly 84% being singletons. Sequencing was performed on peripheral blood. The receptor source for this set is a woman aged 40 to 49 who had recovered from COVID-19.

The CDR3 DNA reads as TGTGCCAGCAGCTTGACCTCCGGGACTAGCGGGTTATACAATGAGCAGTTCTTC. It encodes CASSLTSGTSGLYNEQFF. This chain uses TRBV5-6 with TRBJ2-1; 12 nucleotides agree with TRBD2. Germline V lookup: CDR1 SGHDT, CDR2 YYEEEE. The length of the CDR3 is 18 residues. V lost 1 base, J lost 4 bases, and 9 bases stayed unmatched.

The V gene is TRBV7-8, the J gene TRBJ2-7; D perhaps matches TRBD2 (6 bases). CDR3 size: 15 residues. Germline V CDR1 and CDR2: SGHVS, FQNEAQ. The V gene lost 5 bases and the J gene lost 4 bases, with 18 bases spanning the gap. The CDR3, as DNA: TGTGCCAGCAGCCCCTCACGGACTAACCTTTACGAGCAGTACTTC. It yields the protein CASSPSRTNLYEQYF.

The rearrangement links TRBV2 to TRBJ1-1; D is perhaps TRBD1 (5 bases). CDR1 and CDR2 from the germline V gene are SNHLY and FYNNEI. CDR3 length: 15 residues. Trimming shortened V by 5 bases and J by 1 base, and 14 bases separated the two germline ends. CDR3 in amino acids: CASSPRTRRNTEAFF. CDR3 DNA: TGTGCCAGCAGTCCGAGGACACGGCGGAACACTGAAGCTTTCTTT.

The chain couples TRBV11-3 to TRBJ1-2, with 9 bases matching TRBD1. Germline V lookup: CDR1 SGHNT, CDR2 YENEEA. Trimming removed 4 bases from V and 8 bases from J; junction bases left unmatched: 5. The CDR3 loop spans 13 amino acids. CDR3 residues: CASSSGQGWGYTF. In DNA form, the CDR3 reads TGTGCCAGCAGCTCCGGACAGGGGTGGGGCTACACCTTC.

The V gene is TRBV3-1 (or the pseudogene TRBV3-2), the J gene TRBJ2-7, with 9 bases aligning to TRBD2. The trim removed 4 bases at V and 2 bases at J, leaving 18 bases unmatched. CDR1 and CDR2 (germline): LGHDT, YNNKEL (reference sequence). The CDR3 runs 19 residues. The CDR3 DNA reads TGTGCCAGCAGCCCATTTATAGTCTATGCGGGGGGGAGCACCTACGAGCAGTACTTC. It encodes CASSPFIVYAGGSTYEQYF.

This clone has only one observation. DNA for the CDR3: TGTGCCAGCTCACCCACAGGGGATGGCTACACCTTC. It encodes CASSPTGDGYTF. The J gene is TRBJ1-2, the V gene TRBV18, with 7 nucleotides matching TRBD1. The ends lost 3 bases at V and 6 bases at J; junction bases unmatched: 1. Germline values: CDR1 KGHSH, CDR2 LQKENI. The CDR3 has 12 amino acids.

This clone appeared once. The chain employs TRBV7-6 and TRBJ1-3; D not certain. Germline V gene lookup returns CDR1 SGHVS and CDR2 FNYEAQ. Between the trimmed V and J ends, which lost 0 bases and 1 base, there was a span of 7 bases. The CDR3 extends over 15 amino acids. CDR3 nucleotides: TGTGCCAGCAGCTTAGCGCGGGGATCTGGAAACACCATATATTTT. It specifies CASSLARGSGNTIYF.

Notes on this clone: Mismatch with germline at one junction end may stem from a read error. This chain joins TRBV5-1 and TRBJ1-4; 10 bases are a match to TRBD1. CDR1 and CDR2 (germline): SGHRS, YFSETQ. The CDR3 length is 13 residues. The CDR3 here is CASSYGTGDIPFF. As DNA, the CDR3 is TGCGCCAGCAGCTATGGGACAGGGGACATTCCCTTCTTT.

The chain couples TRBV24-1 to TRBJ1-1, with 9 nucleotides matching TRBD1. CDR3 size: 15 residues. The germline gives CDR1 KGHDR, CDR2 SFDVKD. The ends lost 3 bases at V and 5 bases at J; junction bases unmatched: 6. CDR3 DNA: TGTGCCACCAGTGATCCTGGACAGGGGCGGACTGAAGCTTTCTTT. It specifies CATSDPGQGRTEAFF.

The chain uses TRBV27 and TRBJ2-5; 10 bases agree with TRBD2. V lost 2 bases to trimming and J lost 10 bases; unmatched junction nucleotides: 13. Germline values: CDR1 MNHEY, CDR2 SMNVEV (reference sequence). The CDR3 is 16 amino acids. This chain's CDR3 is CASSLAPSGGSVHQYF. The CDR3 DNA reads TGTGCCAGCAGTTTAGCGCCTAGCGGGGGCTCCGTTCACCAGTACTTC.

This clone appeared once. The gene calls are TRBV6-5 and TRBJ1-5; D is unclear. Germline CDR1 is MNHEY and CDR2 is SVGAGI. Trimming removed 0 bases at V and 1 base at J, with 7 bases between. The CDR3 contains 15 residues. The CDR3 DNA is TGTGCCAGCAGTTACTCTTTCGGGAGCAATCAGCCCCAGCATTTT. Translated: CASSYSFGSNQPQHF.

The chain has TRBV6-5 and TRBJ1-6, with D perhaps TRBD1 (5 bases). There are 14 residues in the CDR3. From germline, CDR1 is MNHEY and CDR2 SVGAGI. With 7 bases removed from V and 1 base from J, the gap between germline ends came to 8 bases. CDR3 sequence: CASNQGSYNSPLHF. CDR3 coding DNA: TGTGCCAGCAATCAGGGATCCTATAATTCACCCCTCCACTTT.

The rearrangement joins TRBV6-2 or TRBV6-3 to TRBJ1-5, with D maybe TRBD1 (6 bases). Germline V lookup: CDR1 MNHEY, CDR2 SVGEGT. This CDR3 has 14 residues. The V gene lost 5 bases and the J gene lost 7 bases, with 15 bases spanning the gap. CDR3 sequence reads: CASSLQGGNQPQHF. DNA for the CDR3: TGTGCCAGCAGTCTACAGGGTGGGAACCAGCCCCAGCATTTT.